The 31 T cell receptor beta chains presented below share a single source sample, sequenced in a study of blood T cell repertoires in COVID-19. Data came from immunoSEQ multiplex PCR; TCRdb stores just in-frame clones and leaves some out. Of approximately 190,000 clones in the sample, around nine tenths were seen once. The specimen was peripheral blood. Every receptor here comes from a woman aged 40 to 50 who had recovered from COVID-19.

The V gene is TRBV5-4, the J gene TRBJ2-5, with a weak D call TRBD2 (6 bases). This CDR3 has 16 amino acids. V lost 1 base, J lost 6 bases, and 19 bases lay in between. The germline V gene encodes CDR1 SGHNT and CDR2 YYREEE (reference sequence). CDR3 loop: CASSLFPLTSRKTQYF. Here the CDR3 DNA reads TGTGCCAGCAGCTTGTTTCCGTTAACTAGCCGAAAGACCCAGTACTTC.

This chain uses TRBV20-1 with TRBJ2-3; the match to TRBD2 covers 8 bases. Germline V gene lookup returns CDR1 DFQATT and CDR2 SNEGSKA (reference sequence). J lost 1 base, V lost 3 bases, and 6 bases had no gene match. The CDR3 sequence is 15 residues long. The CDR3 protein is CSASRTSPGTDTQYF. The CDR3 DNA reads TGCAGTGCTAGTAGGACTAGCCCGGGCACAGATACGCAGTATTTT.

The V gene is TRBV19, the J gene TRBJ1-5; D is ambiguous. CDR1 LNHDA and CDR2 SQIVND come from the germline V gene (reference sequence). V was pared by 4 bases and J by 3 bases, with 13 bases between. The CDR3 spans 15 residues. CDR3: CASSSLDGVNQPQHF. CDR3 nucleotides: TGTGCCAGTAGTAGCTTAGACGGGGTCAATCAGCCCCAGCATTTT.

V is TRBV5-4 and J is TRBJ2-2; 9 bases line up with TRBD2. Trimming cost V 4 bases and J 0 bases; bases outside gene matches: 1. CDR1 is SGHNT and CDR2 is YYREEE in the germline V gene (reference sequence). This CDR3 comprises 15 residues. The CDR3 loop is CASSLAGTNTGELFF. DNA of the CDR3: TGTGCCAGCAGCCTAGCGGGAACGAACACCGGGGAGCTGTTTTTT. The full variable domain, rest sourced from reference TRBV5-4 and TRBJ2-2, is ETGVTQSPTHLIKTRGQQVTLRCSSQSGHNTVSWYQQALGQGPQFIFQYYREEENGRGNFPPRFSGLQFPNYSSELNVNALELDDSALYLCASSLAGTNTGELFFGEGSRLTVL.

CDR3 in DNA: TGTGCCAGCAGCCAAGGGGGGGTTGTCGTCGAGCAGTACTTC. Translation: CASSQGGVVVEQYF. V is TRBV3-1 (or the pseudogene TRBV3-2) and J is TRBJ2-7; D perhaps matches TRBD2 (6 bases). V lost 1 base, J lost 6 bases, and 13 bases lay in between. The CDR3 length is 14 residues. Germline values: CDR1 LGHDT, CDR2 YNNKEL (reference sequence).

The J gene is TRBJ1-2, the V gene TRBV27; TRBD1 aligns across 9 bases. Germline-derived CDR1 and CDR2 are MNHEY and SMNVEV (reference sequence). V shed 6 bases, J shed 5 bases, and the junction held 4 bases outside the gene matches. This CDR3 is 13 amino acids long. The CDR3, as DNA: TGTGCCAGCAGCATAGACAGGGGGTATGGCTACACCTTC. It is translated as CASSIDRGYGYTF.

The rearrangement joins TRBV18 to TRBJ1-4; 7 bases align to TRBD1. Germline CDR1 is KGHSH and CDR2 is LQKENI. The CDR3 is 15 amino acids. Trimming at V came to 5 bases and at J to 1 base, leaving 4 bases not matched to a gene. The CDR3 DNA sequence: TGTGCCAGCTCATTCGGGACAGTAACTAATGAAAAACTGTTTTTT. It specifies CASSFGTVTNEKLFF.

This chain connects TRBV6-2 or TRBV6-3 to TRBJ2-7, with TRBD1 matching 7 bases. This CDR3 spans 16 amino acids. Germline CDR1 reads MNHEY; CDR2 reads SVGEGT. J was trimmed by 3 bases and V by 2 bases; bases with no gene match: 10. This chain's CDR3 is CASSYPQTGYRYEQYF. CDR3 nucleotides: TGTGCCAGCAGTTACCCCCAGACAGGGTACCGCTACGAGCAGTACTTC.

The chain has TRBV18 and TRBJ2-5, with TRBD2 matching over 8 bases. The V and J ends lost 5 bases and 4 bases, in that order; junction bases with no gene match: 6. The CDR3 loop spans 14 amino acids. The germline V gene has CDR1 KGHSH and CDR2 LQKENI. This CDR3 is CASSSGLGGETQYF. Here the CDR3 DNA reads TGTGCCAGCTCATCGGGACTAGGGGGAGAGACCCAGTACTTC. The entire variable domain, with the rest obtained from reference TRBV18 and TRBJ2-5, is as follows: NAGVMQNPRHLVRRRGQEARLRCSPMKGHSHVYWYRQLPEEGLKFMVYLQKENIIDESGMPKERFSAEFPKEGPSILRIQQVVRGDSAAYFCASSSGLGGETQYFGPGTRLLVL.

The chain couples TRBV6-2 or TRBV6-3 to TRBJ2-1; 8 bases align to TRBD2. The CDR3 has 19 residues. Unmatched junction bases numbered 16, after V lost 0 bases and J lost 6 bases. Germline assignment: CDR1 MNHEY and CDR2 SVGEGT. DNA of the CDR3: TGTGCCAGCAGTTACTCGACCAGCGGGAGATCAAGACATCGCAATGAGCAGTTCTTC. Translated, it gives CASSYSTSGRSRHRNEQFF.

The chain links TRBV14 to TRBJ2-5; tentative D call: TRBD1 (6 bases). The CDR3 sequence is 18 residues long. Germline CDR1 SGHDN, CDR2 FVKESK. V dropped 3 bases and J dropped 4 bases, with 24 bases sitting between them. The CDR3 nucleotides read TGTGCCAGCAGCCAGGACATTACGTACAGGGTAGGGGGAGAGACCCAGTACTTC. This sequence encodes CASSQDITYRVGGETQYF.

This chain links TRBV18 with TRBJ1-1, with a weak D call TRBD1 (6 bases). The length of the CDR3 is 15 residues. V shed 2 bases and J shed 4 bases, with 14 bases lying between them. In germline, CDR1 is KGHSH, CDR2 LQKENI. The CDR3 DNA reads TGTGCCAGCTCACCATCTCAGGGGATGGGCACTGAAGCTTTCTTT. Translated: CASSPSQGMGTEAFF.

The J gene is TRBJ1-5, the V gene TRBV6-6, with D perhaps matching TRBD1 (5 bases). CDR3 length equals 16 residues. Germline V gives CDR1 MNHNY, CDR2 SVGAGI (reference sequence). V lost 1 base, J lost 4 bases, and 14 bases lay in between. CDR3 protein: CASSYFRPGDNQPQHF. The CDR3 bases are TGTGCCAGCAGTTACTTTCGACCGGGGGATAATCAGCCCCAGCATTTT.

This clone was found a few times. The chain is built from TRBV7-9 and TRBJ2-7; 10 bases agree with TRBD1. Germline loops: CDR1 SEHNR, CDR2 FQNEAQ (reference sequence). The CDR3 is made up of 18 amino acids. Trimming removed 4 bases from V and 0 bases from J; junction bases left unmatched: 12. CDR3 coding DNA: TGTGCCAGCAGCTCACGGGACAGGGGCCAATGGGGCTCCTACGAGCAGTACTTC. It specifies CASSSRDRGQWGSYEQYF.

The rearrangement uses TRBV5-1 and TRBJ2-1, with 9 nucleotides matching TRBD2. The CDR3 runs 15 residues. In germline, CDR1 is SGHRS, CDR2 YFSETQ. V was pared by 4 bases and J by 8 bases, with 10 bases of the junction left unmatched. The CDR3 sequence is CASSPEASGTDEQFF. Written as DNA, the CDR3 is TGCGCCAGCAGCCCGGAGGCTAGCGGGACCGATGAGCAGTTCTTC. The variable domain in full, completed from reference TRBV5-1 and TRBJ2-1, reads KAGVTQTPRYLIKTRGQQVTLSCSPISGHRSVSWYQQTPGQGLQFLFEYFSETQRNKGNFPGRFSGRQFSNSRSEMNVSTLELGDSALYLCASSPEASGTDEQFFGPGTRLTVL.

This clone showed up just a few times. The chain uses TRBV18 and TRBJ1-2, with 9 bases matching TRBD1. The J segment lost 5 bases and the V segment lost 3 bases, leaving 13 bases of the junction unmatched. Germline CDR1 is KGHSH and CDR2 is LQKENI. The CDR3 runs to 17 residues. The CDR3 coding sequence is TGTGCCAGCTCACCTAGCGGCAAAATGACAGGGGGTTATGGCTACACCTTC. Residues: CASSPSGKMTGGYGYTF.

The V gene is TRBV20-1, the J gene TRBJ1-2, with a tentative D call TRBD1 (5 bases). The V and J ends lost 3 bases and 4 bases respectively, with 18 bases between them. The CDR3 runs 15 residues. Germline values: CDR1 DFQATT, CDR2 SNEGSKA (reference sequence). The CDR3 spells CSASPGQEFIYGYTF. The CDR3 region has the DNA TGCAGTGCTAGTCCAGGACAAGAATTCATCTATGGCTACACCTTC.

The genes are TRBV7-9 and TRBJ2-5; D is perhaps TRBD2 (5 bases). The CDR3 runs 16 residues. Per the germline V gene, CDR1 is SEHNR and CDR2 is FQNEAQ (reference sequence). The V gene lost 5 bases and the J gene lost 2 bases, with 18 bases spanning the gap. CDR3: CASSPPETGIQETQYF. In DNA, the CDR3 is TGTGCCAGCAGCCCCCCCGAGACGGGAATACAAGAGACCCAGTACTTC.

The chain couples TRBV7-9 to TRBJ2-1, with 12 bases that match TRBD2. Germline V gives CDR1 SEHNR, CDR2 FQNEAQ (reference sequence). With V trimmed by 3 bases and J by 2 bases, 2 bases remained unmatched. The CDR3 consists of 16 residues. As DNA, the CDR3 is TGTGCCAGCAGCTTCCGACTAGCGGGAGCCTACAATGAGCAGTTCTTC. Its protein product is CASSFRLAGAYNEQFF.

This chain links TRBV28 with TRBJ1-1; D unresolved. V was trimmed by 3 bases and J by 4 bases, leaving 9 bases between them. The CDR3 consists of 13 residues. Looked up from germline, CDR1 is MDHEN and CDR2 is SYDVKM. CDR3 DNA: TGTGCCAGCAGTTTCAGCGGGAGCACTGAAGCTTTCTTT. It is translated as CASSFSGSTEAFF. Filled out from reference TRBV28 and TRBJ1-1, the complete variable domain reads DVKVTQSSRYLVKRTGEKVFLECVQDMDHENMFWYRQDPGLGLRLIYFSYDVKMKEKGDIPEGYSVSREKKERFSLILESASTNQTSMYLCASSFSGSTEAFFGQGTRLTVV.

V is TRBV4-1 and J is TRBJ2-1; possible D gene TRBD2, 6 bases. Germline V CDR1 and CDR2: MGHRA, YSYEKL. The CDR3 has 17 residues. Trimming removed 0 bases from V and 9 bases from J, with 21 bases in between. CDR3 protein: CASSQDLTGTSIGEQFF. The CDR3 nucleotides read TGCGCCAGCAGCCAAGATCTGACCGGGACTTCCATAGGTGAGCAGTTCTTC.

The CDR3 sequence is CASSELAGPSNTEAFF. DNA of the CDR3: TGTGCCAGCAGTGAATTAGCGGGACCGTCGAACACTGAAGCTTTCTTT. The chain is built from TRBV2 and TRBJ1-1, with D possibly matching TRBD1 (5 bases). Trimming took off 2 bases at V and 1 base at J, with 14 bases between the two ends. CDR3 length equals 16 residues. CDR1 and CDR2 from the germline V gene are SNHLY and FYNNEI.

The chain employs TRBV28 and TRBJ1-5, with 9 bases that match TRBD1. Trimming cost V 3 bases and J 4 bases; bases outside gene matches: 4. The CDR3 sequence is 15 residues long. CDR1 MDHEN and CDR2 SYDVKM come from the germline V gene. This CDR3 reads CASSFFGQGNQPQHF. CDR3 coding DNA: TGTGCCAGCAGTTTCTTCGGACAGGGGAATCAGCCCCAGCATTTT.

The gene calls are TRBV30 and TRBJ1-5; no clear D gene. The CDR3 covers 13 residues. Trimming cost V 1 base and J 4 bases, with 8 bases left between them. Germline CDR1 GTSNPN, CDR2 SVGIG (reference sequence). The CDR3 sequence: CAWSEQQNQPQHF. The CDR3 DNA reads as TGTGCCTGGAGTGAACAGCAAAATCAGCCCCAGCATTTT. The full variable domain, with the rest looked up from reference TRBV30 and TRBJ1-5, is SQTIHQWPATLVQPVGSPLSLECTVEGTSNPNLYWYRQAAGRGLQLLFYSVGIGQISSEVPQNLSASRPQDRQFILSSKKLLLSDSGFYLCAWSEQQNQPQHFGDGTRLSIL.

The DNA of the CDR3 is TGTGCCAGCAGCCGTGACAGTTCCTCTGGAAACACCATATATTTT. It is translated as CASSRDSSSGNTIYF. The V and J genes are TRBV5-4 and TRBJ1-3, with TRBD1 as a possible D gene (5 bases). This CDR3 is built from 15 residues. Germline V gives CDR1 SGHNT, CDR2 YYREEE (reference sequence). Trimming left V 4 bases short and J 0 bases short, with 11 bases between.

The V call is TRBV7-7, the J call TRBJ2-2, with D uncertain. The CDR3 consists of 14 residues. Between the trimmed V and J ends, which lost 4 bases and 3 bases, there was a span of 9 bases. The V gene's germline CDR1 is SSHAT and CDR2 FNYEAQ (reference sequence). CDR3 coding DNA: TGTGCCAGCAGCTCAGGAATCGACACCGGGGAGCTGTTTTTT. Translation: CASSSGIDTGELFF.

This clone appeared a few times. The J gene is TRBJ2-2, the V gene TRBV5-1; TRBD2 matches at 7 bases. Germline V lookup: CDR1 SGHRS, CDR2 YFSETQ. The ends lost 2 bases at V and 2 bases at J; junction bases unmatched: 3. CDR3 length: 15 amino acids. CDR3 bases: TGCGCCAGCAGCTTACGGGAGGACAACACCGGGGAGCTGTTTTTT. Protein sequence: CASSLREDNTGELFF.

The chain links TRBV2 to TRBJ2-5; D remains unclear. V lost 4 bases and J lost 4, with 10 bases in between. This CDR3 is built from 13 residues. Germline V gene sequence: CDR1 SNHLY, CDR2 FYNNEI. The CDR3 region has the DNA TGTGCCAGCAGTGTCCTCGTCCCAGAGACCCAGTACTTC. It codes for CASSVLVPETQYF.

The chain recombines TRBV14 with TRBJ2-4; 11 bases fit TRBD2. Germline lookup yields CDR1 SGHDN and CDR2 FVKESK. The ends lost 0 bases at V and 9 bases at J; junction bases unmatched: 19. The CDR3 totals 20 residues. CDR3 loop: CASSQDGTSGRTGVECIQYF. In DNA, the CDR3 is TGTGCCAGCAGCCAAGATGGCACTAGCGGGAGAACGGGGGTGGAATGCATTCAGTACTTC.

This chain uses TRBV6-2 or TRBV6-3 with TRBJ1-5, with TRBD1 matching over 7 bases. CDR1 and CDR2 from the germline V gene are MNHEY and SVGEGT. The CDR3 length is 17 residues. V was clipped by 5 bases and J by 2 bases; unmatched bases: 12. The CDR3 DNA sequence: TGTGCCAGCAGTGACCTAACAGGGGTACGAGGCAATCAGCCCCAGCATTTT. Protein: CASSDLTGVRGNQPQHF.

The chain couples TRBV5-8 to TRBJ1-1; no clear D gene. Looked up from germline, CDR1 is SGHTS and CDR2 is YDEGEE. This CDR3 comprises 14 residues. V lost 0 bases and J 4 bases, leaving 10 bases between the germline ends. The CDR3, as DNA: TGTGCCAGCAGCTTGGGGAACGGAGGCACTGAAGCTTTCTTT. Amino acid sequence: CASSLGNGGTEAFF.